The 32 T cell receptor beta chains below come from one sample, sequenced in a study of blood T cell repertoires in COVID-19 (TCRdb year 2020). The library relied on the immunoSEQ multiplex PCR assay. The immuneACCESS repertoire file appears here via TCRdb, limited to in-frame rearrangements. These files lack a portion of the clones; in checked studies, under half of the deficit traces to unresolved V genes, and the cause of the others is not known. Across this sample there are some 300,000 clones, with roughly 87% seen only once. The top ten constitute about 2.5% of the sample. Sample: peripheral blood. All receptors derive from a man aged 18 to 29 with active or convalescent COVID-19.

The rearrangement joins TRBV2 to TRBJ2-2, with D perhaps TRBD2 (7 bases). The CDR3 has 16 amino acids. CDR1 and CDR2 (germline): SNHLY, FYNNEI. The V end lost 5 bases, the J end lost 6 bases, and 19 bases lay between the germline ends. The CDR3 DNA sequence: TGTGCCAGCAGTACGGCGGGGGCTCCGAGGGCCGGGGAGCTGTTTTTT. It encodes CASSTAGAPRAGELFF.

The V and J genes are TRBV3-1 (or the pseudogene TRBV3-2) and TRBJ1-3; D unresolved. CDR3 length equals 15 residues. Germline CDR1 reads LGHDT; CDR2 reads YNNKEL (reference sequence). The ends were cut back, 4 bases at V and 0 bases at J, with 10 bases in the middle. The CDR3 coding sequence is TGTGCCAGCAGCCGTGGCCAGGCCTCTGGAAACACCATATATTTT. As protein: CASSRGQASGNTIYF.

The V gene is TRBV29-1, the J gene TRBJ2-7, with 7 bases lining up with TRBD1. CDR3 length equals 13 residues. After removal of 7 bases from V and 0 bases from J, the junction contained 6 bases not matched to a gene. Per germline, CDR1 SQVTM and CDR2 ANQGSEA. The chain's CDR3 is CSARTGLSYEQYF. CDR3 nucleotides: TGCAGCGCCAGGACAGGTCTCTCCTACGAGCAGTACTTC.

The rearrangement uses TRBV18 and TRBJ2-5; D is ambiguous. The length of the CDR3 is 13 residues. V lost 2 bases and J lost 1, with 5 bases in between. Germline loops: CDR1 KGHSH, CDR2 LQKENI. CDR3 sequence reads: CASSPFGQETQYF. The CDR3 coding sequence is TGTGCCAGCTCACCATTCGGCCAAGAGACCCAGTACTTC.

The chain employs TRBV7-7 and TRBJ2-1; 11 bases map to TRBD2. The germline V gene encodes CDR1 SSHAT and CDR2 FNYEAQ (reference sequence). The length of the CDR3 is 15 residues. The V segment lost 2 bases and the J segment 7 bases; nucleotides outside the gene matches: 4. The DNA for the CDR3 is TGTGCCAGCAGCTTAACTAGCGGGAGTAGTAATGAGCAGTTCTTC. It codes for CASSLTSGSSNEQFF. The full variable domain, rest sourced from reference TRBV7-7 and TRBJ2-1, is GAGVSQSPRYKVTKRGQDVTLRCDPISSHATLYWYQQALGQGPEFLTYFNYEAQPDKSGLPSDRFSAERPEGSISTLTIQRTEQRDSAMYRCASSLTSGSSNEQFFGPGTRLTVL.

Remarks on this clone: Since a much larger clone is just one base distant, this may be a read error. The chain employs TRBV11-2 and TRBJ2-2; tentatively, D is TRBD1 (5 bases). The CDR3 runs to 13 residues. The germline V and J ends were trimmed by 5 bases and 3 bases, with 7 bases remaining between them. Germline V CDR1 and CDR2: SGHAT, FQNNGV. Here the CDR3 DNA reads TGTGCCAGCAGCCAGGGATACACCGGGGAGCTGTTTTTT. Translated: CASSQGYTGELFF.

The V call is TRBV7-8, the J call TRBJ1-5; D gene ambiguous. V lost 5 bases to trimming and J lost 2 bases, with 19 bases between them. The CDR3 is 17 residues long. Germline CDR1 is SGHVS and CDR2 is FQNEAQ. The CDR3 DNA reads TGTGCCAGCAGCGAACGGGAGGCAGCGATCCGCAATCAGCCCCAGCATTTT. This sequence encodes CASSEREAAIRNQPQHF.

The rearrangement uses TRBV20-1 and TRBJ2-7; D possibly corresponds to TRBD2 (5 bases). Germline loops: CDR1 DFQATT, CDR2 SNEGSKA (reference sequence). The CDR3 length is 15 residues. Trimming cost V 3 bases and J 3 bases, with 18 bases left between them. For the CDR3, the DNA is TGCAGTGCTAGTCCCCCCACGGACTTCAACTACGAGCAGTACTTC. It yields the protein CSASPPTDFNYEQYF.

The chain employs TRBV6-6 and TRBJ2-6; 9 bases map to TRBD1. Losses at the gene ends were 4 bases for V and 1 base for J; bases not matched to a gene: 2. This CDR3 spans 16 amino acids. Germline V gene sequence: CDR1 MNHNY, CDR2 SVGAGI (reference sequence). The CDR3 bases are TGTGCCAGCAGTTCCGGGACAGGGTCTGGGGCCAACGTCCTGACTTTC. Amino acid sequence: CASSSGTGSGANVLTF.

The rearrangement joins TRBV28 to TRBJ2-7; D possibly corresponds to TRBD2 (6 bases). V lost 6 bases to trimming and J lost 4 bases, with 7 bases between them. This CDR3 contains 11 residues. The germline CDR1 and CDR2 sequences are MDHEN and SYDVKM. The CDR3 sequence: CASRGGYEQYF. The CDR3, as DNA: TGTGCCAGCAGGGGGGGATACGAGCAGTACTTC.

This chain uses TRBV19 with TRBJ2-7, with TRBD1 matching 9 bases. The CDR3 extends over 15 amino acids. Germline lookup yields CDR1 LNHDA and CDR2 SQIVND (reference sequence). Unmatched junction bases numbered 10, after V lost 5 bases and J lost 5 bases. The CDR3 nucleotides read TGTGCCAGTAGTTCCGCCGGGACAGGGAAAAACGAGCAGTACTTC. Translating gives CASSSAGTGKNEQYF.

The table lists this clone with a count of one. CDR3 sequence (DNA): TGTGCCAGCAGCCGGCAGCGGGGGGAGGGCCCCCTTGAGCAGTACTTC. Translation gives CASSRQRGEGPLEQYF. This chain links TRBV14 with TRBJ2-7; TRBD2 aligns across 9 bases. The germline gives CDR1 SGHDN, CDR2 FVKESK. V shed 4 bases, J shed 7 bases, and the junction held 14 bases outside the gene matches. The CDR3 contains 16 residues.

J is TRBJ1-4 and V is TRBV11-2; D ambiguous. The CDR3 loop spans 18 amino acids. Between the trimmed V and J ends, which lost 2 bases and 0 bases, there was a span of 16 bases. Looked up from germline, CDR1 is SGHAT and CDR2 is FQNNGV. In DNA form, the CDR3 reads TGTGCCAGCAGCTTAACGGCTGGGCCCCCCACAACTAATGAAAAACTGTTTTTT. Encoded protein: CASSLTAGPPTTNEKLFF.

This clone is a singleton in its sample. V usage is TRBV5-6 and J usage is TRBJ2-7, with D hard to call. There are 12 residues in the CDR3. Germline V gene lookup returns CDR1 SGHDT and CDR2 YYEEEE. V dropped 4 bases and J dropped 0 bases, with 5 bases sitting between them. The CDR3 here is CASSLSSYEQYF. The CDR3 DNA reads TGTGCCAGCAGCCTAAGCTCCTACGAGCAGTACTTC.

The chain combines TRBV7-9 with TRBJ2-1, with D perhaps TRBD2 (5 bases). The CDR3 contains 14 residues. The germline V gene encodes CDR1 SEHNR and CDR2 FQNEAQ (reference sequence). The V and J ends lost 4 bases and 2 bases respectively, with 9 bases between them. The CDR3 DNA is TGTGCCAGCAGCTCCGGGGTAGCCTACAATGAGCAGTTCTTC. Translation gives CASSSGVAYNEQFF.

In nucleotides, the CDR3 is TGTGCCAGCAGCCAAGCCGGGACTAGAAATGAGCAGTTCTTC. This codes for CASSQAGTRNEQFF. J is TRBJ2-1 and V is TRBV3-1 (or the pseudogene TRBV3-2); 8 nucleotides line up with TRBD2. The CDR3 loop spans 14 amino acids. V trimming: 1 base; J trimming: 7 bases; junction bases outside the gene matches: 3. Germline V gene lookup returns CDR1 LGHDT and CDR2 YNNKEL (reference sequence).

The chain is built from TRBV7-8 and TRBJ1-3; a weak D match, TRBD1 (6 bases). Germline V CDR1 and CDR2: SGHVS, FQNEAQ. The V and J ends lost 5 bases and 2 bases respectively, with 10 bases between them. The CDR3 runs to 14 residues. CDR3 protein: CASSHRVPGNTIYF. CDR3 in DNA: TGTGCCAGCAGCCACAGGGTACCTGGAAACACCATATATTTT.

CDR3 residues: CASSQDIRVGSYEQYF. The CDR3 DNA is TGCGCCAGCAGCCAAGATATCAGGGTGGGATCCTACGAGCAGTACTTC. This chain connects TRBV4-1 to TRBJ2-7, with D possibly matching TRBD1 (5 bases). V lost 0 bases, J lost 1 base, and 13 bases lay in between. The germline V gene encodes CDR1 MGHRA and CDR2 YSYEKL. The CDR3 has 16 residues.

J is TRBJ2-1 and V is TRBV6-4; D gene unclear. The length of the CDR3 is 14 residues. Looked up from germline, CDR1 is MRHNA and CDR2 is SNTAGT. Trimming shortened V by 0 bases and J by 6 bases, and 9 bases separated the two germline ends. The CDR3 sequence is CASSDSANINEQFF. In DNA, the CDR3 is TGTGCCAGCAGTGACTCGGCAAACATCAATGAGCAGTTCTTC.

The V gene is TRBV6-5, the J gene TRBJ1-1; possibly TRBD1 for D (5 bases). V lost 11 bases to trimming and J lost 6 bases, with 22 bases between them. The germline gives CDR1 MNHEY, CDR2 SVGAGI. The CDR3 consists of 14 residues. CDR3 DNA sequence: TGTGCCGCAGGAGTGGGGCAGGCCAGGGCTGAAGCTTTCTTT. This gives the protein CAAGVGQARAEAFF.

The rearrangement joins TRBV4-3 to TRBJ2-7; no clear D. Trimming left V 0 bases short and J 2 bases short, with 17 bases between. The CDR3 sequence is 17 residues long. Germline V gene lookup returns CDR1 LGHNA and CDR2 YSLEER. The CDR3: CASSQDLGRFATYEQYF. CDR3 DNA: TGCGCCAGCAGCCAAGATCTAGGCAGATTCGCAACCTACGAGCAGTACTTC.

This clone was recorded a few times. V usage is TRBV10-1 and J usage is TRBJ2-5; 8 nucleotides align to TRBD2. The CDR3 sequence is 15 residues long. Germline V gene lookup returns CDR1 WNHNN and CDR2 SYGVQD (reference sequence). The trim removed 5 bases at V and 4 bases at J, leaving 9 bases unmatched. The CDR3 spells CASSLSGGPSETQYF. The DNA of the CDR3 is TGCGCCAGCAGTTTGTCGGGAGGGCCTTCAGAGACCCAGTACTTC.

V usage is TRBV28 and J usage is TRBJ1-1; D is perhaps TRBD1 (5 bases). Germline V gives CDR1 MDHEN, CDR2 SYDVKM. The CDR3 is 14 amino acids. V lost 7 bases to trimming and J lost 4 bases, with 16 bases between them. The CDR3 here is CASTPAGIRTEAFF. CDR3 DNA: TGTGCCAGCACCCCAGCAGGGATTCGCACTGAAGCTTTCTTT.

The chain joins TRBV2 to TRBJ2-7; maybe TRBD1 (6 bases). Germline CDR1 SNHLY, CDR2 FYNNEI. Between the trimmed V and J ends, which lost 7 bases and 1 base, there was a span of 14 bases. The CDR3 covers 14 residues. CDR3 amino acids: CASIPGVLSYEQYF. As DNA, the CDR3 is TGTGCCAGCATCCCAGGGGTCTTATCCTACGAGCAGTACTTC. The whole variable domain, remainder taken from reference TRBV2 and TRBJ2-7, is EPEVTQTPSHQVTQMGQEVILRCVPISNHLYFYWYRQILGQKVEFLVSFYNNEISEKSEIFDDQFSVERPDGSNFTLKIRSTKLEDSAMYFCASIPGVLSYEQYFGPGTRLTVT.

V usage is TRBV6-1 and J usage is TRBJ2-3; D perhaps matches TRBD2 (5 bases). The germline V gene encodes CDR1 MNHNS and CDR2 SASEGT. The CDR3 runs to 16 residues. The V and J ends lost 3 bases and 0 bases respectively, with 13 bases between them. Here the CDR3 DNA reads TGTGCCAGCAGTGATAAGCGGAAGACTAGCACAGATACGCAGTATTTT. Translating it yields CASSDKRKTSTDTQYF.

This clone is a singleton in its sample. This chain joins TRBV2 and TRBJ2-2; possible D gene TRBD1, 5 bases. Germline CDR1 is SNHLY and CDR2 is FYNNEI. The CDR3 contains 15 residues. V was clipped by 4 bases and J by 6 bases, with 15 bases between them. The CDR3 coding sequence is TGTGCCAGCAGTGGTGGCAGGGTCTTACCCGGGGAGCTGTTTTTT. Protein product: CASSGGRVLPGELFF.

This clone occurred once. The chain uses TRBV29-1 and TRBJ2-1, with 7 nucleotides matching TRBD2. The CDR3 is 14 amino acids. Per the germline V gene, CDR1 is SQVTM and CDR2 is ANQGSEA. The CDR3 region is CILRGSTSYNEQFF. In nucleotides, the CDR3 is TGCATTTTACGCGGGAGTACCTCCTACAATGAGCAGTTCTTC.

The J gene is TRBJ1-1, the V gene TRBV15; D possibly corresponds to TRBD1 (6 bases). This CDR3 region has 15 residues. The germline V and J ends were trimmed by 1 base and 2 bases, with 11 bases remaining between them. Germline-derived CDR1 and CDR2 are LNHNV and YYDKDF (reference sequence). The CDR3 sequence: CATSRAGTLNTEAFF. The DNA for the CDR3 is TGTGCCACCAGCAGAGCCGGGACACTAAACACTGAAGCTTTCTTT.

The V gene is TRBV7-2, the J gene TRBJ2-2; 10 bases map to TRBD1. V was clipped by 4 bases and J by 3 bases; unmatched bases: 2. This CDR3 has 15 residues. In germline, CDR1 is SGHTA, CDR2 FQGNSA. This CDR3 is CASSWTGGYTGELFF. CDR3 nucleotides: TGTGCCAGCAGCTGGACAGGGGGATACACCGGGGAGCTGTTTTTT. Looking up the rest from reference TRBV7-2 and TRBJ2-2 gives the full variable domain: GAGVSQSPSNKVTEKGKDVELRCDPISGHTALYWYRQSLGQGLEFLIYFQGNSAPDKSGLPSDRFSAERTGGSVSTLTIQRTQQEDSAVYLCASSWTGGYTGELFFGEGSRLTVL.

This rearrangement joins TRBV28 to TRBJ2-5, with D possibly being TRBD1 (7 bases). The CDR3 contains 16 residues. Trimming took off 5 bases at V and 5 bases at J, with 21 bases between the two ends. CDR1 is MDHEN and CDR2 is SYDVKM in the germline V gene. CDR3 region: CASSVYEGPGGETQYF. The CDR3 nucleotides are TGTGCCAGCAGTGTCTACGAGGGGCCAGGGGGGGAGACCCAGTACTTC.

The V call is TRBV27, the J call TRBJ2-7; TRBD1 matches at 10 bases. Germline V gene data show CDR1 as MNHEY and CDR2 as SMNVEV (reference sequence). CDR3 length equals 13 residues. Trimming at V came to 6 bases and at J to 2 bases, leaving 1 base not matched to a gene. For the CDR3, the DNA is TGTGCCAGCAGCGGGACAGGGGCCTACGAGCAGTACTTC. Amino acids: CASSGTGAYEQYF.

This chain's CDR3 is CASSQVPGAGGTRGYEQYF. CDR3 bases: TGCGCCAGCAGCCAAGTTCCAGGAGCGGGAGGGACTCGGGGATACGAGCAGTACTTC. The chain couples TRBV4-1 to TRBJ2-7; TRBD2 matches 10 bases. From germline, CDR1 is MGHRA and CDR2 YSYEKL. J was trimmed by 4 bases and V by 1 base; bases with no gene match: 16. The CDR3 sequence is 19 residues long.